This T cell receptor (beta chain) was documented in a study of T cells in Graves' hyperthyroidism and ophthalmopathy. Used for diagnoses were clinical symptoms, serum thyroxine and TRAb, thyroid ultrasound and orbital computed tomography. PBMCs were obtained from over 8.5 ml fresh peripheral blood. This clonotype has a count of ten or more. The target antigen is unknown. Overall study results and limits: In validation, the model predicted ophthalmopathy. These predictions came a median roughly 6 months before onset. Most clonotypes expanded in the thyroid (above 0.001) were also present in blood.

The CDR3 regions of TCR beta were amplified from RNA transcripts. TCR CDR3 regions were first amplified by RT-PCR with HTBI primers. TCRdb analysed the multiplex PCR reads with MiXCR anew, one entry per CDR3 protein. Of hundreds of thousands of distinct CDR3 sequences detected, approximately 15% appear once; the ten largest clones hold more than 8.5%. The germline V gene encodes CDR1 DFQATT and CDR2 SNEGSKA (reference sequence). The CDR3 is made up of 18 amino acids. V lost 2 bases to trimming and J lost 0 bases, with 22 bases between them. This receptor was obtained from a woman aged 18-30 years with Graves' hyperthyroidism. The chain couples TRBV20-1 to TRBJ2-5; no clear D gene. What was sequenced was blood. CDR3 amino acids: CSARSPWGPPDHQETQYF. The CDR3 DNA reads TGCAGTGCTAGATCACCTTGGGGTCCCCCTGACCACCAAGAGACCCAGTACTTC.